This T cell receptor (beta chain) was sequenced for a study of T cell changes during pregnancy in multiple sclerosis. The table came from immunoSEQ multiplex PCR; TCRdb's copy has only in-frame clones and leaves some out. Of about 55,000 clones in the sample, 93% were seen once. The V and J ends lost 4 bases and 2 bases respectively, with 5 bases between them. Germline CDR1 reads SGDLS; CDR2 reads YYNGEE. CDR3 length equals 12 residues. The TCR comes from a female donor with multiple sclerosis, enrolled in a pregnancy study. This chain connects TRBV9 to TRBJ2-3, with D uncertain. The starting material was CD8+ T cells from peripheral blood mononuclear cells, obtained in the second trimester of pregnancy. Written as DNA, the CDR3 is TGTGCCAGCAGCCTTAACACAGATACGCAGTATTTT. Residues: CASSLNTDTQYF.